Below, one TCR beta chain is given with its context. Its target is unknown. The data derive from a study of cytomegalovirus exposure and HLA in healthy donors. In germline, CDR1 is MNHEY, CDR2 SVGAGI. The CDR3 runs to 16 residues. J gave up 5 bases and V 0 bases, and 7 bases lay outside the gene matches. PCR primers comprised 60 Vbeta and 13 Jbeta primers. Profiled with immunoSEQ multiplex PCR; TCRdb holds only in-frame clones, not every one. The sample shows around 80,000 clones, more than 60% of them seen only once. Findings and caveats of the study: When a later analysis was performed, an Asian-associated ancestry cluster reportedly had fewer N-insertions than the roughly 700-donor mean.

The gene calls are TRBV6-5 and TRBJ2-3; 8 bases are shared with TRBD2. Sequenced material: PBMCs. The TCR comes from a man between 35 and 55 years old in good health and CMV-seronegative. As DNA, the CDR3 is TGTGCCAGCAGTTACTCGGGCCTAGCGGGCGGAGATACGCAGTATTTT. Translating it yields CASSYSGLAGGDTQYF.